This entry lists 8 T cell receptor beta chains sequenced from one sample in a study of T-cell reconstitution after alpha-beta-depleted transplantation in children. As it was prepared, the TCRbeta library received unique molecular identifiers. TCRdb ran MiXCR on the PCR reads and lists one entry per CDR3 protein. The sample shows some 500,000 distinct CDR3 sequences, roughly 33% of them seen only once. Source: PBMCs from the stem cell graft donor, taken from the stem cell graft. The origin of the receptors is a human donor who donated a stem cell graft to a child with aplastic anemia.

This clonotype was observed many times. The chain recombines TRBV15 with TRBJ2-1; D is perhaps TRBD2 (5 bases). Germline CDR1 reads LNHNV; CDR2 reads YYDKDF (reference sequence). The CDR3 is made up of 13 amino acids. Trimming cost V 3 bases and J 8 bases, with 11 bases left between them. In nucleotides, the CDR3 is TGTGCCACCAGCAGGTCTGGGGAGCATGAGCAGTTCTTC. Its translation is CATSRSGEHEQFF.

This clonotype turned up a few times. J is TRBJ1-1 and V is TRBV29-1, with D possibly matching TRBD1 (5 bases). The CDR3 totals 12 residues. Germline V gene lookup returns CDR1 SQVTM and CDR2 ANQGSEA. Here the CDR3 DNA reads TGCGGGGTGGGGGGAATGAACACTGAAGCTTTCTTT. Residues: CGVGGMNTEAFF.

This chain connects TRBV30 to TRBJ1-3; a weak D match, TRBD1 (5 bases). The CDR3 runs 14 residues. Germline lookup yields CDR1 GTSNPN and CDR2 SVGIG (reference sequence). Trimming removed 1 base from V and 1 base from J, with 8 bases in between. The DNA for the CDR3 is TGTGCCTGGAGTGGGGGGGTATCTGGAAACACCATATATTTT. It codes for CAWSGGVSGNTIYF.

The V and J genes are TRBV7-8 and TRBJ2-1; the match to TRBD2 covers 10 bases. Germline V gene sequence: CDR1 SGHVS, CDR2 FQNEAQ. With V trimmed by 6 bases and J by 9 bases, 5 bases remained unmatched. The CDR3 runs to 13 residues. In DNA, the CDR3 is TGTGCCAGCAGTTCCCTAGCGGGAGCTGAGCAGTTCTTC. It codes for CASSSLAGAEQFF.

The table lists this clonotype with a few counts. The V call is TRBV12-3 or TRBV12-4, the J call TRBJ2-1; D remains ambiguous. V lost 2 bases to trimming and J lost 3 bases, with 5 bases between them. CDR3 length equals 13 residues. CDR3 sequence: CASSLIVYNEQFF. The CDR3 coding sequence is TGTGCCAGCAGTTTAATCGTCTACAATGAGCAGTTCTTC.

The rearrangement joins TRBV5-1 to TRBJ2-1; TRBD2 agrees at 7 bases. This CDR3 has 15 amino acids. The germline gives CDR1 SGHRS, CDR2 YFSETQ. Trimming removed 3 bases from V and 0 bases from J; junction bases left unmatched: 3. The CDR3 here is CASSWSGNSYNEQFF. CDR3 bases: TGCGCCAGCAGCTGGAGCGGGAACTCCTACAATGAGCAGTTCTTC.

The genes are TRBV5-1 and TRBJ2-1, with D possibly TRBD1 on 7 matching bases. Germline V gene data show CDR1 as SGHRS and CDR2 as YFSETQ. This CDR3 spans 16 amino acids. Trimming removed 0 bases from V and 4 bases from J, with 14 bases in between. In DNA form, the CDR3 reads TGCGCCAGCAGCTTGGGCGGGACAGAGATGTACAATGAGCAGTTCTTC. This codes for CASSLGGTEMYNEQFF.

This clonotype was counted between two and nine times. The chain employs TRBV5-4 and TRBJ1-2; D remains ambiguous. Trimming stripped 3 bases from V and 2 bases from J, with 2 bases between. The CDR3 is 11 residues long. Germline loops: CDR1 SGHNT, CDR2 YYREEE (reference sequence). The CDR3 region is CASSWNYGYTF. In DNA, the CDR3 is TGTGCCAGCAGCTGGAACTATGGCTACACCTTC.